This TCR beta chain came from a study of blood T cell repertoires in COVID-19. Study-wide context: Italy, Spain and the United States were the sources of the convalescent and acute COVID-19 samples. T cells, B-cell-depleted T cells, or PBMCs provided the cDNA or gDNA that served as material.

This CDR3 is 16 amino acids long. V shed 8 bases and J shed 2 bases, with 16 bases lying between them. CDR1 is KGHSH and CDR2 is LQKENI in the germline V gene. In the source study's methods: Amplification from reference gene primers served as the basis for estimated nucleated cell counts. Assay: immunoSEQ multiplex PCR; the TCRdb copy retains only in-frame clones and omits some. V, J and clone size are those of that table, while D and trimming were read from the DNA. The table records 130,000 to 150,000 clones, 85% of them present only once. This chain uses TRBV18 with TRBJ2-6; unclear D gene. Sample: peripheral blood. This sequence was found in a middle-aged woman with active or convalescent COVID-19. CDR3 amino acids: CASATAGRAGANVLTF. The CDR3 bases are TGTGCCAGCGCAACCGCAGGTCGAGCTGGGGCCAACGTCCTGACTTTC.